These 9 T cell receptor beta chains were sequenced from one sample in a study of shared clonotypes between healthy human individuals. Clones were read by immunoSEQ multiplex PCR, and TCRdb kept only the in-frame ones, dropping some. This table holds about 2.1 million clones, just under 95% found once. Naive CD8 populations comprised CD45RO-negative cells positively selected for CCR7, excluding terminally differentiated effector memory CD45RA+ cells. Sequenced material: naive CD8+ T cells from PBMCs. These receptors came from a young man in good health. Some clones in this sample may be carry-over from other donors' samples.

The genes are TRBV9 and TRBJ2-3; D remains unclear. Germline loops: CDR1 SGDLS, CDR2 YYNGEE. CDR3 length: 15 amino acids. The V and J ends lost 4 bases and 0 bases respectively, with 12 bases between them. The CDR3 loop reads CASSPLLPSTDTQYF. CDR3 in DNA: TGTGCCAGCAGCCCACTCCTACCTAGCACAGATACGCAGTATTTT.

This sequence joins TRBV7-2 and TRBJ2-1; D perhaps matches TRBD2 (6 bases). CDR1 SGHTA and CDR2 FQGNSA come from the germline V gene. The V end was cut by 5 bases, the J end by 7 bases, with 15 bases between. This CDR3 region has 14 residues. CDR3: CASSERLLANEQFF. CDR3 coding DNA: TGTGCCAGCAGCGAAAGATTACTAGCTAATGAGCAGTTCTTC.

The rearrangement links TRBV30 to TRBJ2-7; tentatively, D is TRBD1 (6 bases). Looked up from germline, CDR1 is GTSNPN and CDR2 is SVGIG (reference sequence). The CDR3 is made up of 13 amino acids. The V end was cut by 8 bases, the J end by 4 bases, with 18 bases between. CDR3 bases: TGTGCCAACCGACGGAAGGGGGAATACGAGCAGTACTTC. This gives the protein CANRRKGEYEQYF.

V usage is TRBV4-1 and J usage is TRBJ2-7, with 7 bases matching TRBD2. The CDR3 consists of 17 residues. The V gene's germline CDR1 is MGHRA and CDR2 YSYEKL. V was clipped by 2 bases and J by 6 bases; unmatched bases: 16. CDR3 nucleotides: TGCGCCAGCAGCCAATGGGGGGGGAACATTATCTGGTGCGAGCAGTACTTC. It encodes CASSQWGGNIIWCEQYF.

The V gene is TRBV7-9, the J gene TRBJ1-4, with D unresolved. Trimming shortened V by 3 bases and J by 0 bases, and 17 bases separated the two germline ends. In germline, CDR1 is SEHNR, CDR2 FQNEAQ (reference sequence). The CDR3 covers 18 residues. CDR3 loop: CASSFFSAGGATNEKLFF. The CDR3, as DNA: TGTGCCAGCAGCTTTTTCTCCGCCGGCGGCGCAACTAATGAAAAACTGTTTTTT.

CDR3 protein: CASSQDLAGGFGPYNEQFF. Written as DNA, the CDR3 is TGCGCCAGCAGCCAAGACCTAGCGGGAGGGTTTGGTCCCTACAATGAGCAGTTCTTC. The chain employs TRBV4-3 and TRBJ2-1; 12 bases fit TRBD2. Looked up from germline, CDR1 is LGHNA and CDR2 is YSLEER. This CDR3 has 19 amino acids. Losses at the gene ends were 0 bases for V and 2 bases for J; bases not matched to a gene: 8.

In the case of this clone: This sample includes further DNA sequences coding for the same CDR3. The chain is built from TRBV7-9 and TRBJ2-7; 11 nucleotides match TRBD1. The J segment lost 4 bases and the V segment lost 5 bases, leaving 7 bases of the junction unmatched. This CDR3 spans 15 amino acids. Germline V gene sequence: CDR1 SEHNR, CDR2 FQNEAQ (reference sequence). DNA for the CDR3: TGTGCCAGCAGCCTGGCCGGGACAGGGGGTTACGAGCAGTACTTC. Its translation: CASSLAGTGGYEQYF.

This clone was observed a single time. This rearrangement joins TRBV27 to TRBJ2-3; D might be TRBD2 (5 bases). The CDR3 sequence is 14 residues long. With 6 bases removed from V and 1 base from J, the gap between germline ends came to 11 bases. CDR1 and CDR2 from the germline V gene are MNHEY and SMNVEV (reference sequence). The CDR3 region has the DNA TGTGCCAGCAGAGTTGGGCGGGGCACAGATACGCAGTATTTT. This codes for CASRVGRGTDTQYF.

Points on this clone: The sample contains more than one DNA sequence encoding this CDR3. The rearrangement uses TRBV4-3 and TRBJ2-7, with D perhaps matching TRBD2 (6 bases). V was pared by 0 bases and J by 4 bases, with 7 bases between. The CDR3 has 13 amino acids. Germline CDR1 reads LGHNA; CDR2 reads YSLEER. DNA of the CDR3: TGCGCCAGCAGCCAAGATAGCGGATACGAGCAGTACTTC. It is translated as CASSQDSGYEQYF.